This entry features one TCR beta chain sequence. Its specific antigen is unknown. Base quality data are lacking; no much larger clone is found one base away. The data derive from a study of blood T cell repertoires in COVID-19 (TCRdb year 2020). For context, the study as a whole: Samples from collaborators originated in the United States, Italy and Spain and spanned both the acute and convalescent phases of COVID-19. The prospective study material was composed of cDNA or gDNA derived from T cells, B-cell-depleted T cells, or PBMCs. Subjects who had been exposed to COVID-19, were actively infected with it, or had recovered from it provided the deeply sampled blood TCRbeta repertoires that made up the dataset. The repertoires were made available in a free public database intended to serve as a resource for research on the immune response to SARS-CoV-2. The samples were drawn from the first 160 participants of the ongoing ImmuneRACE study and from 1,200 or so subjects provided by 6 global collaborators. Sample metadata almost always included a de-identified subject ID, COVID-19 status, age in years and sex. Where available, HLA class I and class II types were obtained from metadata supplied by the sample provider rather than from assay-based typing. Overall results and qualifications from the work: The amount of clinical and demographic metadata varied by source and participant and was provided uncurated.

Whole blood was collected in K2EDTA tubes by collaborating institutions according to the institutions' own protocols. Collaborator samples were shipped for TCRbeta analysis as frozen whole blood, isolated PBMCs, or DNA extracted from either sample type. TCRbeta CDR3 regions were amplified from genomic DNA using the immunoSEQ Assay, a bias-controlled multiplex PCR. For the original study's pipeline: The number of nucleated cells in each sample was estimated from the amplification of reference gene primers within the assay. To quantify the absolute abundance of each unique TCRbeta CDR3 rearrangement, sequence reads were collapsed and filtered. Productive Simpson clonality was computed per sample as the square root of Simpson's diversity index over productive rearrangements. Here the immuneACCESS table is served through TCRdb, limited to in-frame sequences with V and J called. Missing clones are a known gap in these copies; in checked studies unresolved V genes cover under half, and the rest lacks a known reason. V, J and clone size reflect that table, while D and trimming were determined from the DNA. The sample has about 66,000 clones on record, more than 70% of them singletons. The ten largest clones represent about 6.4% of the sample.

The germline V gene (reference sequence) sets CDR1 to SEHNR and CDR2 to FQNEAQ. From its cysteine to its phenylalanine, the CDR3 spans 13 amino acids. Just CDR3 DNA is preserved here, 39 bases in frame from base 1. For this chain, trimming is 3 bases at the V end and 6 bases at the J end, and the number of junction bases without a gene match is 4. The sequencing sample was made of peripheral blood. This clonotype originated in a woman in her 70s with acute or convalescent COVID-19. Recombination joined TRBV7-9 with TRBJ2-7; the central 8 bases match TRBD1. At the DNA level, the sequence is TGTGCCAGCAGCTTTTTAACAGGGGGCGAGCAGTACTTC. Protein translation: CASSFLTGGEQYF.